This T cell receptor (beta chain) was retrieved from a study of blood T cell repertoires in COVID-19. Study in general: PBMCs, B-cell-depleted T cells, or T cells were the source of the cDNA or gDNA that made up the material.

Sequencing was performed with immunoSEQ multiplex PCR; in TCRdb, only in-frame clones are kept and a portion is missing. The top ten hold 0.7% of the sample, which has approximately 440,000 clones, roughly 90% seen once. Trimming at V came to 4 bases and at J to 7 bases, leaving 6 bases not matched to a gene. The CDR3 is made up of 15 amino acids. From germline, CDR1 is MNHEY and CDR2 SMNVEV (reference sequence). The V gene is TRBV27, the J gene TRBJ1-5, with 11 nucleotides matching TRBD1. The sequenced sample consisted of PBMCs or T cells enriched from blood (not recorded which). This clonotype originated in a woman younger than 30 who had recovered from COVID-19. CDR3 sequence (DNA): TGTGCCAGCAGTTGGGGACAGGGGGGTGGGCAGCCCCAGCATTTT. Protein: CASSWGQGGGQPQHF.